This is a list of T cell receptor beta chains from one sample in a study of post-analysis software for immune sequencing data. TCRdb called the PCR reads again in MiXCR, with one record for every CDR3 protein. The data show 150,000 to 200,000 distinct CDR3 sequences, with about 32% seen just once and about 1.6% held by the top ten. Sequences were obtained from blood. The source of these receptors is a girl between 10 and 17 years old with multiple sclerosis. Each CDR3 is given with its conserved first and last residue. The order of the fields is CDR3 length, D gene, V gene, clone size, J gene, CDR3 DNA, CDR3 protein. A D gene is named only where the DNA matches it firmly. Size values are once, few and many counts, or a class for expanded clones, and some rows have none.

14	.	TRBV27	many	TRBJ1-2	TGTGCCAGCAGTTTTGGCTTCCCCCCCTATGGCTACACCTTC	CASSFGFPPYGYTF
14	TRBD1	TRBV29-1	many	TRBJ2-1	TGCAGCGTACTCCGGGACAGGGCTTACAATGAGCAGTTCTTC	CSVLRDRAYNEQFF
17	.	TRBV28	.	TRBJ2-5	TGTGCCGGCAGTTTGTATCATCGGGCCCGACACCAAGAGACCCAGTACTTC	CAGSLYHRARHQETQYF
16	TRBD1	TRBV14	.	TRBJ1-1	TGTGCCAGCAGCCACTACAGGGGTGGAAGTGTCACTGAAGCTTTCTTT	CASSHYRGGSVTEAFF
12	TRBD1	TRBV11-3	few	TRBJ2-3	TGTGCCAGCAGCTCCTCGGACAGGGGAATGTATTTT	CASSSSDRGMYF
18	TRBD2	TRBV7-3	.	TRBJ2-2	TGTGCCAGCAGCCCCCTTGATGGGGGAGGGCCTTCTAACGGGGAGCTGTTTTTT	CASSPLDGGGPSNGELFF
14	.	TRBV12-3/TRBV12-4	many	TRBJ1-1	TGTGCCAGCAGTTTAAATTTCCCGAACACTGAAGCTTTCTTT	CASSLNFPNTEAFF
15	.	TRBV28	.	TRBJ1-2	TGTGCCAGCAGTTTCAGTTACATTCCGAGCTATGGCTACACCTTC	CASSFSYIPSYGYTF
15	.	TRBV5-1	.	TRBJ2-6	TGCGCCAGCAGCTCCTTCAGCTCTGGGGCCAACGTCCTGACTTTC	CASSSFSSGANVLTF
17	.	TRBV6-4	many	TRBJ1-5	TGTGCCAGCAGTGACTCGGAGGGGACATTTAGCAATCAGCCCCAGCATTTT	CASSDSEGTFSNQPQHF
12	.	TRBV5-1	.	TRBJ2-3	TGCGCCAGCAGCCAGGACGGAAATACGCAGTATTTT	CASSQDGNTQYF
16	.	TRBV6-6	.	TRBJ2-3	TGTGCCGGCAGTTACTCCCTAAACGGGAACACAGATACGCAGTATTTT	CAGSYSLNGNTDTQYF
15	.	TRBV7-6	many	TRBJ2-3	TGTGCCAGCAGCTTAGGGGCTAGCGGCACAGATACGCAGTATTTT	CASSLGASGTDTQYF
15	.	TRBV7-3	many	TRBJ2-1	TGTGCCAGCAGCCCTATGGGGGCGGGGCAGAATGAGCAGTTCTTC	CASSPMGAGQNEQFF
15	TRBD2	TRBV20-1	many	TRBJ2-4	TGCAGTGGTCAACTAGCGGGAGGTCGCAAAAACATTCAGTACTTC	CSGQLAGGRKNIQYF
12	.	TRBV7-9	.	TRBJ2-1	TGTGCCAGCACACCAACCCACAATGAGCAGTTCTTC	CASTPTHNEQFF
15	.	TRBV6-5	few	TRBJ1-6	TGTGCCAGCAGTTACTCGGAGGAGGCTAATTCACCCCTCCACTTT	CASSYSEEANSPLHF
11	TRBD2	TRBV29-1	once	TRBJ2-3	TGCAGCGTTGTCGGGAGGGATACGCAGTATTTT	CSVVGRDTQYF
14	.	TRBV12-3/TRBV12-4	many	TRBJ2-5	TGTGCCAGCAGGGTGGAGGGCCACCAAGAGACCCAGTACTTC	CASRVEGHQETQYF
14	TRBD1	TRBV11-2	.	TRBJ2-5	TGTGCCGGCAGCTTAGGGACAGTACAAGAGACCCAGTACTTC	CAGSLGTVQETQYF
18	TRBD1	TRBV28	.	TRBJ2-1	TGTGCCAGCAGTCCCTCCCGGGGTTGCGGGACAGGGCGCAATGAGCAGTTCTTC	CASSPSRGCGTGRNEQFF
15	TRBD2	TRBV12-3/TRBV12-4	many	TRBJ2-7	TGTGCCAGCAGTTTAGAAGCGGGAGGCGGGTACGAGCAGTACTTC	CASSLEAGGGYEQYF
18	.	TRBV19	.	TRBJ2-6	TGTGCCAGTAGTACACAGATCCTTCTTTCCTCTGGGGCCAACGTCCTGACTTTC	CASSTQILLSSGANVLTF
11	.	TRBV6-5	many	TRBJ2-7	TGTGCCGTATCCTCGGGTGGCGAGCAGTACTTC	CAVSSGGEQYF
18	.	TRBV5-1	.	TRBJ2-4	TGCGCCAGCAGCTTGGGGACAGCTCTGCAGCGACGTAAAAACATTCAGTACTTC	CASSLGTALQRRKNIQYF
14	TRBD2	TRBV28	.	TRBJ2-7	TGTGCCAGCAGTTTTGCTAGCGGGATCCGCGAGCAGTACTTC	CASSFASGIREQYF
13	.	TRBV7-2	.	TRBJ1-1	TGTGCCAGCAGCCAAGGACTAGGCACTGAAGCTTTCTTT	CASSQGLGTEAFF
15	.	TRBV5-1	.	TRBJ2-2	TGCGCCAGCAGACCGGCAGGACTGAACACCGGGGAGCTGTTTTTT	CASRPAGLNTGELFF
18	.	TRBV12-5	many	TRBJ2-7	TGTGCTAGTGGTTTGCCCCAACCCCTTGGACGGATCCTTTCCGAGCAGTACTTC	CASGLPQPLGRILSEQYF